These 18 T cell receptor beta chains were sequenced from one sample in a study of blood T cells in healthy people across ages. A second PCR, run for roughly 7 to 11 cycles, used a sample-barcoded 5' primer plus a J-beta primer mix. TCRdb re-derived calls from the 5' RACE reads in MiXCR, one entry per CDR3 protein. Here the sample spans under 2,000,000 distinct CDR3 sequences, around half being singletons. The sample consisted of blood. These receptors all come from a woman aged 35 to 49 in good health.

This clonotype has a handful of counts. The junction differs from germline at one of its ends, possibly a read error. The chain employs TRBV7-9 and TRBJ2-7; D ambiguous. Germline CDR1 and CDR2: SEHNR and FQNEAQ (reference sequence). CDR3 length equals 15 residues. Here the CDR3 DNA reads TGTACCAGCAGCTTAAGGGTGGGTCTTAAGAACGAGCAGTACTTC. The encoded protein is CTSSLRVGLKNEQYF.

The chain combines TRBV2 with TRBJ2-5; 11 bases line up with TRBD2. Germline V lookup: CDR1 SNHLY, CDR2 FYNNEI. This CDR3 is built from 14 residues. V was pared by 7 bases and J by 11 bases, with 12 bases of the junction left unmatched. The CDR3 spells CASTKTSGTNEQYF. CDR3 in DNA: TGTGCCAGCACCAAGACTAGCGGGACCAATGAGCAGTACTTC.

The gene calls are TRBV29-1 and TRBJ2-5, with TRBD2 matching 8 bases. CDR3 length: 14 amino acids. Germline V gene lookup returns CDR1 SQVTM and CDR2 ANQGSEA. V trimming: 4 bases; J trimming: 2 bases; junction bases outside the gene matches: 6. CDR3 residues: CSVVGSGVQETQYF. The CDR3 region has the DNA TGCAGCGTTGTTGGTAGCGGGGTTCAAGAGACCCAGTACTTC.

This clonotype was counted once. V usage is TRBV20-1 and J usage is TRBJ2-4; TRBD1 agrees at 9 bases. TRBJ2-7 explains the end of the DNA better; the J call may be wrong. The CDR3 runs 14 residues. Per germline, CDR1 DFQATT and CDR2 SNEGSKA (reference sequence). As DNA, the CDR3 is TGCAGTGCTAGAGTAGGGACAGGGTTTCGCGAGCAGTACTTC. Translating gives CSARVGTGFREQYF.

This clonotype was observed a few times. The V call is TRBV4-3, the J call TRBJ2-3; TRBD2 agrees at 7 bases. V dropped 2 bases and J dropped 2; count of bases not matched to a gene: 4. CDR3 length equals 15 residues. The germline CDR1 and CDR2 sequences are LGHNA and YSLEER. The CDR3 is CASSQRGGSTDTQYF. In DNA form, the CDR3 reads TGCGCCAGCAGCCAACGCGGGGGATCCACAGATACGCAGTATTTT.

This clonotype was observed a handful of times. CDR3 nucleotide sequence: TGTGCCAGCCGAGATAGGACAGGGGACTATGGCTACACCTTC. Amino acids: CASRDRTGDYGYTF. The rearrangement uses TRBV6-5 and TRBJ1-2, with TRBD1 matching over 9 bases. Germline CDR1 MNHEY, CDR2 SVGAGI. V gave up 8 bases and J gave up 3 bases; unmatched junction bases: 7. The CDR3 is 14 amino acids.

The chain uses TRBV7-8 and TRBJ2-7; D unresolved. This CDR3 is built from 17 residues. Germline CDR1 reads SGHVS; CDR2 reads FQNEAQ. Deletions cut 5 bases from V and 4 bases from J, with 24 bases between. CDR3 sequence: CASSLRAIRRNPYEQYF. The CDR3 DNA follows: TGTGCCAGCAGCCTACGGGCCATCCGCCGCAACCCATACGAGCAGTACTTC.

Ten or more counts support this clonotype. J is TRBJ2-7 and V is TRBV18, with 8 bases fitting TRBD2. V trimming: 6 bases; J trimming: 3 bases; junction bases outside the gene matches: 10. The length of the CDR3 is 15 residues. CDR1 and CDR2 from the germline V gene are KGHSH and LQKENI. The CDR3 coding sequence is TGTGCCAGCTCCCTCTCCGGGGGGGCCTACTACGAGCAGTACTTC. Its translation: CASSLSGGAYYEQYF.

Worth noting for this clonotype: The junction and the germline gene differ at one end; a read error may be behind it. The chain carries TRBV4-2 and TRBJ2-1, with 8 nucleotides matching TRBD1. The CDR3 has 15 amino acids. Germline CDR1 and CDR2: LGHNA and YNFKEQ. This chain's CDR3 is CASSHRQGTYNDQFF. DNA for the CDR3: TGTGCCAGCAGCCACCGACAGGGGACCTACAATGACCAGTTCTTC.

The chain links TRBV29-1 to TRBJ2-3, with D possibly being TRBD1 or TRBD2 (6 bases each). Per germline, CDR1 SQVTM and CDR2 ANQGSEA. This CDR3 is 13 amino acids long. Trimming took off 7 bases at V and 2 bases at J, with 13 bases between the two ends. This CDR3 is CSAKGGSTDTQYF. The CDR3 bases are TGCAGCGCAAAGGGGGGCTCCACAGATACGCAGTATTTT.

This clonotype was seen just once. This sequence joins TRBV11-2 and TRBJ1-2; no clear D. V lost 6 bases and J lost 4, with 15 bases in between. The germline V gene encodes CDR1 SGHAT and CDR2 FQNNGV. The CDR3 covers 14 residues. CDR3 coding DNA: TGTGCCAGCAGTCACACTAGGGCAGCCTATGGCTACACCTTC. It codes for CASSHTRAAYGYTF. The variable domain in full, completed from reference TRBV11-2 and TRBJ1-2, reads EAGVAQSPRYKIIEKRQSVAFWCNPISGHATLYWYQQILGQGPKLLIQFQNNGVVDDSQLPKDRFSAERLKGVDSTLKIQPAKLEDSAVYLCASSHTRAAYGYTFGSGTRLTVV.

This chain uses TRBV12-3 or TRBV12-4 with TRBJ2-7; D not certain. This CDR3 comprises 13 residues. Trimming pared 4 bases from V and 0 bases from J, leaving 7 bases between. The CDR3 sequence is CASSYVSSYEQYF. In nucleotides, the CDR3 is TGTGCCAGCAGTTACGTGAGCTCCTACGAGCAGTACTTC.

The J gene is TRBJ2-1, the V gene TRBV7-2; 7 nucleotides match TRBD1. The germline gives CDR1 SGHTA, CDR2 FQGNSA. V lost 5 bases to trimming and J lost 7 bases; unmatched junction nucleotides: 8. The CDR3 sequence is 14 residues long. The CDR3 loop is CASSVETGMNEQFF. In nucleotides, the CDR3 is TGTGCCAGCAGCGTAGAGACAGGGATGAATGAGCAGTTCTTC.

This chain connects TRBV5-1 to TRBJ1-2; D possibly corresponds to TRBD1 (5 bases). V shed 5 bases and J shed 2 bases, with 13 bases lying between them. This CDR3 is built from 14 residues. Per the germline V gene, CDR1 is SGHRS and CDR2 is YFSETQ. CDR3: CASRVSGTNYGYTF. The CDR3 DNA sequence: TGCGCCAGCAGAGTTTCCGGGACGAACTATGGCTACACCTTC.

This clonotype showed up just once. The chain combines TRBV10-3 with TRBJ1-6; possible D gene TRBD1, 5 bases. Per germline, CDR1 ENHRY and CDR2 SYGVKD. V lost 2 bases and J lost 12, with 17 bases in between. The CDR3 loop spans 15 amino acids. This CDR3 is CAISEAEFRGEPLHF. The CDR3 coding sequence is TGTGCCATCAGTGAGGCGGAATTTAGGGGAGAACCCCTCCACTTT.

Comment on this clonotype: A much larger clone is a single base away; this may be a read error. The V call is TRBV29-1, the J call TRBJ2-3, with a tentative D call TRBD2 (6 bases). V lost 2 bases and J 3 bases, leaving 12 bases between the germline ends. CDR1 SQVTM and CDR2 ANQGSEA come from the germline V gene. CDR3 length: 14 residues. CDR3 in DNA: TGCAGCGTTGAATGGAACGGGGGAACAGATACGCAGTATTTT. It translates to CSVEWNGGTDTQYF.

This clonotype came up a few times. The chain recombines TRBV4-1 with TRBJ2-7, with D perhaps matching TRBD2 (5 bases). The DNA end is more similar to TRBJ2-5, so the J call may be wrong. The CDR3 spans 14 residues. CDR1 and CDR2 (germline): MGHRA, YSYEKL. CDR3 in amino acids: CASSQGAGQETQYF. The DNA for the CDR3 is TGCGCCAGCAGCCAAGGGGCGGGTCAAGAGACCCAGTACTTC.

The chain links TRBV14 to TRBJ2-5; D unresolved. Trimming removed 1 base from V and 0 bases from J, with 9 bases in between. This CDR3 is built from 15 residues. Germline assignment: CDR1 SGHDN and CDR2 FVKESK. The CDR3 bases are TGTGCCAGCAGCCAAGTGCGAGACTACCAAGAGACCCAGTACTTC. Its translation: CASSQVRDYQETQYF. Supplemented by reference TRBV14 and TRBJ2-5, the full variable domain reads EAGVTQFPSHSVIEKGQTVTLRCDPISGHDNLYWYRRVMGKEIKFLLHFVKESKQDESGMPNNRFLAERTGGTYSTLKVQPAELEDSGVYFCASSQVRDYQETQYFGPGTRLLVL.